These 5 T cell receptor beta chains came from one sample sequenced in a study of CD8 T cells in Susac syndrome. With random hexamers, about 0.5 to 1 ug RNA was reverse transcribed. TCRdb recomputed calls from the immunoSEQ multiplex PCR reads with MiXCR, one row per CDR3 protein. Of fewer than 150,000 distinct CDR3 sequences in the sample, 94% were seen once. The sample comprised CD8+ T cells from PBMCs. Receptor source: a human donor in good health.

The chain has TRBV15 and TRBJ2-2, with TRBD1 identical over 7 bases. V trimming: 5 bases; J trimming: 7 bases; junction bases outside the gene matches: 13. Germline V gene lookup returns CDR1 LNHNV and CDR2 YYDKDF (reference sequence). The CDR3 sequence is 16 residues long. In DNA, the CDR3 is TGTGCCACCAGCTCCGGGCGAGGGGGCGCAGACGGGGAGCTGTTTTTT. Translated: CATSSGRGGADGELFF.

The chain carries TRBV28 and TRBJ2-2, with D unclear. The CDR3 consists of 13 residues. V was shortened by 2 bases and J by 11 bases, with 12 bases between the two germline ends. CDR1 is MDHEN and CDR2 is SYDVKM in the germline V gene. CDR3 sequence: CASSLKSIGELFF. DNA of the CDR3: TGTGCCAGCAGTTTAAAGTCTATCGGAGAGCTGTTTTTT.

This chain uses TRBV9 with TRBJ2-3; possibly TRBD1 for D (6 bases). The length of the CDR3 is 15 residues. Germline values: CDR1 SGDLS, CDR2 YYNGEE. Trimming stripped 2 bases from V and 4 bases from J, with 14 bases between. CDR3 amino acids: CASSVSPDSADTQYF. The CDR3 DNA follows: TGTGCCAGCAGCGTCTCCCCGGACAGTGCAGATACGCAGTATTTT.

The DNA for the CDR3 is TGTGCCAGCAGTTTTAGCGGGGATTCCTACGAGCAGTACTTC. Translation: CASSFSGDSYEQYF. The chain combines TRBV27 with TRBJ2-7, with 8 bases matching TRBD2. The V and J ends lost 3 bases and 1 base, in that order; junction bases with no gene match: 2. The CDR3 has 14 amino acids. Germline-derived CDR1 and CDR2 are MNHEY and SMNVEV (reference sequence).

This clonotype was recorded only once. This rearrangement joins TRBV4-2 to TRBJ2-7; possibly TRBD2 for D (5 bases). Trimming took 0 bases from V and 1 from J, leaving 10 bases between them. CDR3 size: 15 residues. Germline lookup yields CDR1 LGHNA and CDR2 YNFKEQ. CDR3 residues: CASSQESGRSYEQYF. CDR3 DNA: TGTGCCAGCAGCCAAGAAAGCGGAAGGTCCTACGAGCAGTACTTC.